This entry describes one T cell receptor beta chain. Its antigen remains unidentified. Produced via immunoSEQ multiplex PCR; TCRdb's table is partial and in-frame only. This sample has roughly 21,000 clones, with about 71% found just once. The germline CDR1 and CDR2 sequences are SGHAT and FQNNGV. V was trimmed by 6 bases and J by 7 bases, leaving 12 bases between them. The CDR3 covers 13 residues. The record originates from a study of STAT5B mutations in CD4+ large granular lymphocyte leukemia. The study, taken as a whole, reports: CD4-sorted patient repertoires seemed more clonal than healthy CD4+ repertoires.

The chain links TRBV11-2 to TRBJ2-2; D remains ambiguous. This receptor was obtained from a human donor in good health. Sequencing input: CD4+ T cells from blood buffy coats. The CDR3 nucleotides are TGTGCCAGCAGGTGGGATGCCGGCGGGGAGCTGTTTTTT. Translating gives CASRWDAGGELFF.